This entry lists 27 T cell receptor beta chains sequenced from one sample in a study of T cells in Graves' hyperthyroidism and ophthalmopathy. RNA transcripts provided the source from which TCR beta CDR3 regions were amplified. HTBI primers were used for first-round RT-PCR of the TCR CDR3. MiXCR was run by TCRdb on the multiplex PCR reads, yielding one entry per CDR3 protein. The sample holds about 700,000 distinct CDR3 sequences, roughly 15% seen once. Sequences were obtained from blood. The receptors were sampled from a woman aged 18-35 years with Graves' hyperthyroidism.

The CDR3 coding sequence is TGCAGCGTTTCACTAGCGGACACTGAGCAGTTCTTC. As protein: CSVSLADTEQFF. The chain combines TRBV29-1 with TRBJ2-1; TRBD2 matches 8 bases. Germline-derived CDR1 and CDR2 are SQVTM and ANQGSEA. Unmatched junction bases numbered 6, after V lost 5 bases and J lost 9 bases. There are 12 residues in the CDR3.

This clonotype was recorded at least ten times. The chain couples TRBV7-6 to TRBJ2-3; D unclear. The CDR3 runs 13 residues. V lost 5 bases and J 5 bases, leaving 11 bases between the germline ends. Germline-derived CDR1 and CDR2 are SGHVS and FNYEAQ. This CDR3 reads CASSTAPEDTQYF. The DNA for the CDR3 is TGTGCCAGCAGCACGGCCCCGGAAGATACGCAGTATTTT.

The chain combines TRBV11-2 with TRBJ2-1; 10 positions match TRBD2. Germline trimming cut 5 bases from V and 7 bases from J; bases unmatched to any gene: 14. The CDR3 consists of 17 residues. CDR1 and CDR2 (germline): SGHAT, FQNNGV. This CDR3 is CASSLGSSGRAGNEQFF. The CDR3 DNA reads as TGTGCCAGCAGCCTCGGTTCCAGCGGGAGGGCCGGGAATGAGCAGTTCTTC.

This clonotype was observed many times. The V gene is TRBV11-1, the J gene TRBJ2-7; 14 bases fit TRBD2. CDR1 and CDR2 from the germline V gene are SGHAT and FQDESV (reference sequence). The CDR3 is 16 residues long. V shed 8 bases, J shed 1 base, and the junction held 7 bases outside the gene matches. CDR3 sequence reads: CASRGTSGRASYEQYF. The DNA for the CDR3 is TGTGCCAGCCGCGGGACTAGCGGGAGAGCATCCTACGAGCAGTACTTC.

This clonotype was seen repeatedly, ten times or more. The chain has TRBV2 and TRBJ2-1; D is perhaps TRBD1 (6 bases). Germline-derived CDR1 and CDR2 are SNHLY and FYNNEI. V was pared by 6 bases and J by 3 bases, with 9 bases between. The CDR3 contains 13 residues. Written as DNA, the CDR3 is TGTGCCAGCAGGATGGACAGCTACAATGAGCAGTTCTTC. Translating gives CASRMDSYNEQFF.

This clonotype has only a few counts. This chain joins TRBV4-3 and TRBJ2-7; either TRBD1 or TRBD2 may fit D (5 bases each). This CDR3 spans 20 amino acids. Germline-derived CDR1 and CDR2 are LGHNA and YSLEER. Trimming took 0 bases from V and 3 from J, leaving 27 bases between them. CDR3 nucleotides: TGCGCCAGCAGCCAAGATTGGGGACGGGAAGGTTCTGGCCTCTTCTACGAGCAGTACTTC. Protein: CASSQDWGREGSGLFYEQYF.

The chain uses TRBV27 and TRBJ1-6, with 8 bases fitting TRBD1. The V segment lost 4 bases and the J segment 13 bases; nucleotides outside the gene matches: 15. Germline lookup yields CDR1 MNHEY and CDR2 SMNVEV (reference sequence). This CDR3 comprises 16 residues. CDR3 sequence (DNA): TGTGCCAGCAGTTCAGGGACAGGCCTAGCCGCGAGCCCCCTCCACTTT. This sequence encodes CASSSGTGLAASPLHF.

In this sample, this clonotype turned up many times. V and J are TRBV28 and TRBJ1-5; D unresolved. Germline V lookup: CDR1 MDHEN, CDR2 SYDVKM. The CDR3 has 13 residues. V was clipped by 7 bases and J by 5 bases, with 12 bases between them. In DNA, the CDR3 is TGTGCCAGCACCTCGCTGCAAGATCAGCCCCAGCATTTT. Translating it yields CASTSLQDQPQHF.

This clonotype is labeled medium-sized (0.01 to 0.1%). This chain joins TRBV7-2 and TRBJ2-7; 7 nucleotides align to TRBD2. Trimming removed 5 bases from V and 1 base from J; junction bases left unmatched: 5. The CDR3 has 14 residues. From germline, CDR1 is SGHTA and CDR2 FQGNSA. The CDR3 reads CASSRGGSSYEQYF. The CDR3 coding sequence is TGTGCCAGCAGCCGGGGAGGGAGTTCCTACGAGCAGTACTTC. The full variable domain, with the rest looked up from reference TRBV7-2 and TRBJ2-7, is GAGVSQSPSNKVTEKGKDVELRCDPISGHTALYWYRQSLGQGLEFLIYFQGNSAPDKSGLPSDRFSAERTGGSVSTLTIQRTQQEDSAVYLCASSRGGSSYEQYFGPGTRLTVT.

This clonotype was observed many times. The rearrangement uses TRBV11-3 and TRBJ2-3; a weak D match, TRBD2 (6 bases). The CDR3 spans 16 residues. Trimming left V 0 bases short and J 0 bases short, with 10 bases between. CDR1 and CDR2 from the germline V gene are SGHNT and YENEEA. The CDR3 region has the DNA TGTGCCAGCAGCTTAGATTGGCTAGCGAGCACAGATACGCAGTATTTT. This codes for CASSLDWLASTDTQYF.

V gene TRBV19 combines with J gene TRBJ1-2; D is undetermined. Trimming pared 2 bases from V and 8 bases from J, leaving 15 bases between. In germline, CDR1 is LNHDA, CDR2 SQIVND (reference sequence). The CDR3 contains 14 residues. The CDR3 region is CASSIFDGYEGYTF. The CDR3 DNA reads TGTGCCAGTAGTATATTCGACGGGTATGAGGGCTACACCTTC.

This clonotype occurred a few times. This chain connects TRBV10-3 to TRBJ2-2, with no clear D. V gave up 10 bases and J gave up 1 base, with 16 bases separating them. Germline-derived CDR1 and CDR2 are ENHRY and SYGVKD. The CDR3 is 15 residues long. The CDR3 DNA is TGTGCCACAAGGGCCTCAGAGATGAACACCGGGGAGCTGTTTTTT. It specifies CATRASEMNTGELFF.

There are many counts of this clonotype. The chain has TRBV7-3 and TRBJ2-3, with 11 bases matching TRBD1. After removal of 2 bases from V and 5 bases from J, the junction contained 3 bases not matched to a gene. The germline V gene has CDR1 SGHTA and CDR2 FQGTGA. The CDR3 loop spans 15 amino acids. CDR3 nucleotide sequence: TGTGCCAGCAGCTTAGGGGGGACAGGGGGAGATACGCAGTATTTT. Encoded protein: CASSLGGTGGDTQYF.

This clonotype was seen ten or more times. V and J are TRBV2 and TRBJ1-5; no definite D call. The CDR3 contains 17 residues. Trimming stripped 8 bases from V and 8 bases from J, with 28 bases between. Germline loops: CDR1 SNHLY, CDR2 FYNNEI. The DNA of the CDR3 is TGTGCCAGCCAGGACGGGCCGGGTACCAGAAAGTCTAAGCCCCAGCATTTT. Amino acid sequence: CASQDGPGTRKSKPQHF.

This clonotype was seen repeatedly, ten times or more. The chain employs TRBV7-2 and TRBJ2-7; 9 positions match TRBD2. The CDR3 is 16 residues long. The germline V gene encodes CDR1 SGHTA and CDR2 FQGNSA. V trimming: 5 bases; J trimming: 3 bases; junction bases outside the gene matches: 11. The CDR3 loop reads CASSRVAGVLSYEQYF. The CDR3 bases are TGTGCCAGCAGCAGAGTAGCGGGAGTGCTCAGCTACGAGCAGTACTTC.

This clonotype was seen many times. The chain recombines TRBV6-5 with TRBJ2-1; 9 bases are a match to TRBD1. From germline, CDR1 is MNHEY and CDR2 SVGAGI. The CDR3 sequence is 18 residues long. V dropped 0 bases and J dropped 5; count of bases not matched to a gene: 11. The CDR3 DNA reads as TGTGCCAGCAGTTACTCGAGACCGGGACAGGGTTTGGACAATGAGCAGTTCTTC. It codes for CASSYSRPGQGLDNEQFF.

The J gene is TRBJ1-1, the V gene TRBV12-3 or TRBV12-4, with D perhaps matching TRBD1 (5 bases). The V gene lost 6 bases and the J gene lost 0 bases, with 23 bases spanning the gap. The CDR3 covers 18 residues. The CDR3 coding sequence is TGTGCCAGCAGCCCTATGGGTACGGGACGGCTCATGAACACTGAAGCTTTCTTT. It translates to CASSPMGTGRLMNTEAFF.

This clonotype was seen only a few times. V and J are TRBV27 and TRBJ1-5; 8 positions match TRBD1. Per the germline V gene, CDR1 is MNHEY and CDR2 is SMNVEV (reference sequence). V shed 6 bases and J 2 bases; nucleotides not matched to a gene: 3. CDR3 size: 14 residues. CDR3 amino acids: CASRTGQGNQPQHF. CDR3 nucleotides: TGTGCCAGCAGGACGGGACAGGGCAATCAGCCCCAGCATTTT.

The gene calls are TRBV19 and TRBJ1-2; the D is unclear. The V end lost 1 base, the J end lost 4 bases, and 10 bases lay between the germline ends. CDR3 length: 14 amino acids. CDR1 and CDR2 from the germline V gene are LNHDA and SQIVND (reference sequence). The chain's CDR3 is CASSIVSTSYGYTF. The CDR3, as DNA: TGTGCCAGTAGTATAGTGTCCACGAGCTATGGCTACACCTTC.

The J gene is TRBJ1-2, the V gene TRBV6-2 or TRBV6-3; D is ambiguous. Germline assignment: CDR1 MNHEY and CDR2 SVGEGT. This CDR3 contains 13 residues. Between the trimmed V and J ends, which lost 5 bases and 4 bases, there was a span of 11 bases. CDR3 coding DNA: TGTGCCAGCAGTGCTCGACAACTCTATGGCTACACCTTC. Protein product: CASSARQLYGYTF.

The chain employs TRBV5-1 and TRBJ1-6; TRBD1 matches 7 bases. The CDR3 contains 14 residues. V gave up 7 bases and J gave up 8 bases; unmatched junction bases: 9. Germline V CDR1 and CDR2: SGHRS, YFSETQ. The CDR3 is CASRSRDSDSPLHF. The CDR3 nucleotides read TGCGCCAGCCGAAGCCGGGACAGCGATTCACCCCTCCACTTT. The full variable domain, with the rest looked up from reference TRBV5-1 and TRBJ1-6, is KAGVTQTPRYLIKTRGQQVTLSCSPISGHRSVSWYQQTPGQGLQFLFEYFSETQRNKGNFPGRFSGRQFSNSRSEMNVSTLELGDSALYLCASRSRDSDSPLHFGNGTRLTVT.

The rearrangement joins TRBV27 to TRBJ2-7, with D possibly being TRBD1 (6 bases). Germline values: CDR1 MNHEY, CDR2 SMNVEV (reference sequence). The CDR3 covers 16 residues. Trimming took off 4 bases at V and 4 bases at J, with 20 bases between the two ends. The CDR3 loop reads CASSSYRAMGIYEQYF. DNA of the CDR3: TGTGCCAGCAGTTCCTACAGGGCGATGGGGATATACGAGCAGTACTTC.

This clonotype was seen at least ten times. The chain joins TRBV20-1 to TRBJ1-1, with D possibly matching TRBD1 (5 bases). CDR3 length: 13 amino acids. Trimming pared 5 bases from V and 2 bases from J, leaving 12 bases between. Germline V lookup: CDR1 DFQATT, CDR2 SNEGSKA (reference sequence). CDR3 amino acids: CSAPNQGNTEAFF. The CDR3 nucleotides are TGCAGTGCTCCGAATCAGGGTAACACTGAAGCTTTCTTT.

This clonotype has ten or more counts. The rearrangement joins TRBV29-1 to TRBJ2-7; 7 bases line up with TRBD1. Germline V gene sequence: CDR1 SQVTM, CDR2 ANQGSEA. Unmatched junction bases numbered 9, after V lost 6 bases and J lost 4 bases. The length of the CDR3 is 13 residues. The CDR3 coding sequence is TGCAGCGTCGTCGAGGGGGCAGGGTACGAGCAGTACTTC. Its protein product is CSVVEGAGYEQYF.

This clonotype occurred a few times. The chain uses TRBV7-9 and TRBJ1-2; the D gene is possibly TRBD1 (6 bases). This CDR3 comprises 15 residues. Deletions cut 4 bases from V and 0 bases from J, with 12 bases between. In germline, CDR1 is SEHNR, CDR2 FQNEAQ (reference sequence). The CDR3 reads CASSSKGGANYGYTF. CDR3 coding DNA: TGTGCCAGCAGCTCTAAAGGGGGAGCTAACTATGGCTACACCTTC.

As to this clonotype: Given a much more abundant clone one base away, this may be a read error. The V gene is TRBV4-1, the J gene TRBJ1-1; D is uncertain. The CDR3 runs to 14 residues. Trimming cost V 0 bases and J 3 bases, with 8 bases left between them. Germline loops: CDR1 MGHRA, CDR2 YSYEKL. Here the CDR3 DNA reads TGCGCCAGCAGCCAAGAAGACGGGTACACTGAAGCTTTCTTT. It encodes CASSQEDGYTEAFF.

Only a few counts were recorded for this clonotype. The chain is built from TRBV4-1 and TRBJ2-5; D gene ambiguous. Germline V gene sequence: CDR1 MGHRA, CDR2 YSYEKL. There are 14 residues in the CDR3. V lost 1 base and J 1 base, leaving 7 bases between the germline ends. The CDR3 nucleotides are TGCGCCAGCAGCCAAGGACGGTTCCAAGAGACCCAGTACTTC. Protein: CASSQGRFQETQYF.